This passage covers 14 T cell receptor beta chains from one sample sequenced in a study of response to subunit inactivated influenza vaccine. TCRdb re-derived calls from the RT-PCR reads in MiXCR, one entry per CDR3 protein. The table shows hundreds of thousands of distinct CDR3 sequences, with about 11% occurring only once. These data also formed part of another study, on T cells expressing NK-cell markers. That paper notes: Template switching by 5'RACE with UMIs generated the TCR beta cDNA.

The sample here was PBMCs from blood, taken on the day of vaccination. These receptors all come from a man aged 45 to 65 who received an inactivated influenza vaccine.

This clonotype came up a few times. CDR3 loop: CASSPQGYNQPQHF. The CDR3 nucleotides are TGTGCCAGCAGCCCTCAGGGTTACAATCAGCCCCAGCATTTT. The rearrangement joins TRBV7-9 to TRBJ1-5; perhaps TRBD1 as D (5 bases). This CDR3 is 14 amino acids long. Germline V CDR1 and CDR2: SEHNR, FQNEAQ (reference sequence). The V end was cut by 5 bases, the J end by 3 bases, with 11 bases between.

This clonotype has just a few counts. The gene calls are TRBV6-2 or TRBV6-3 and TRBJ1-3, with D maybe TRBD1 (5 bases). This CDR3 is 14 amino acids long. The germline V gene has CDR1 MNHEY and CDR2 SVGEGT. Trimming shortened V by 4 bases and J by 0 bases, and 7 bases separated the two germline ends. CDR3 loop: CASSSGPSGNTIYF. CDR3 DNA: TGTGCCAGCAGTTCGGGACCCTCTGGAAACACCATATATTTT.

The V and J genes are TRBV11-2 and TRBJ2-4; no clear D gene. V was pared by 6 bases and J by 3 bases, with 15 bases between. Per germline, CDR1 SGHAT and CDR2 FQNNGV. There are 15 residues in the CDR3. CDR3 amino acids: CASREFRARKNIQYF. The CDR3 bases are TGTGCCAGCAGAGAATTCCGGGCGCGCAAAAACATTCAGTACTTC.

V is TRBV11-2 and J is TRBJ2-3; D may match TRBD1 or TRBD2 (5 bases each). With 2 bases removed from V and 1 base from J, the gap between germline ends came to 13 bases. The CDR3 runs 16 residues. The germline V gene encodes CDR1 SGHAT and CDR2 FQNNGV. The CDR3 is CASSLRLWDGTDTQYF. DNA for the CDR3: TGTGCCAGCAGCTTAAGGTTGTGGGACGGCACAGATACGCAGTATTTT.

CDR3 loop: CASSPEGRSSYNEQFF. CDR3 in DNA: TGTGCCAGCAGTCCCGAAGGGCGGAGCTCCTACAATGAGCAGTTCTTC. The V and J genes are TRBV12-3 or TRBV12-4 and TRBJ2-1; the D is unclear. The germline V and J ends were trimmed by 5 bases and 0 bases, with 14 bases remaining between them. This CDR3 has 16 residues.

The chain employs TRBV7-8 and TRBJ2-7, with D possibly matching TRBD1 (6 bases). The germline V gene has CDR1 SGHVS and CDR2 FQNEAQ. V dropped 1 base and J dropped 7 bases, with 11 bases sitting between them. This CDR3 comprises 13 residues. The CDR3 region is CASSLGPQGEQYF. CDR3 bases: TGTGCCAGCAGCTTAGGACCGCAGGGGGAGCAGTACTTC.

This clonotype was seen only a few times. The rearrangement uses TRBV7-9 and TRBJ2-7; unclear D gene. Germline CDR1 and CDR2: SEHNR and FQNEAQ (reference sequence). This CDR3 comprises 14 residues. The germline V and J ends were trimmed by 5 bases and 4 bases, with 15 bases remaining between them. CDR3 nucleotide sequence: TGTGCCAGCAGCGGTCCTGTCCCAAATTACGAGCAGTACTTC. Translation gives CASSGPVPNYEQYF.

The gene calls are TRBV9 and TRBJ2-7, with 7 bases lining up with TRBD1. Looked up from germline, CDR1 is SGDLS and CDR2 is YYNGEE. The CDR3 extends over 14 amino acids. Unmatched junction bases numbered 7, after V lost 2 bases and J lost 5 bases. The CDR3: CASSVGTEGDEQYF. In DNA form, the CDR3 reads TGTGCCAGCAGCGTTGGGACAGAGGGGGACGAGCAGTACTTC.

The rearrangement links TRBV28 to TRBJ2-5, with TRBD2 identical over 13 bases. The V gene end was trimmed by 0 bases and the J gene end by 4 bases; junction bases not matched to a gene: 2. The CDR3 consists of 16 residues. Germline CDR1 MDHEN, CDR2 SYDVKM. CDR3 in amino acids: CASSLWRLAGGETQYF. The CDR3 region has the DNA TGTGCCAGCAGTTTATGGAGACTAGCGGGGGGAGAGACCCAGTACTTC.

This clonotype was picked up many times. The chain combines TRBV4-1 with TRBJ2-3; no clear D. The ends were cut back, 1 base at V and 6 bases at J, with 14 bases in the middle. The CDR3 is made up of 15 amino acids. CDR1 and CDR2 from the germline V gene are MGHRA and YSYEKL. The CDR3 region has the DNA TGCGCCAGCAGCCAAGTCCCCATACGGTCGGATACGCAGTATTTT. This encodes CASSQVPIRSDTQYF.

The table lists this clonotype with a few counts. The CDR3 region is CASSPFRANSPLHF. The CDR3 DNA reads TGCGCCAGCAGCCCATTCAGAGCTAATTCACCCCTCCACTTT. This chain connects TRBV5-1 to TRBJ1-6; D unresolved. CDR3 length: 14 residues. Trimming removed 4 bases at V and 6 bases at J, with 11 bases between. Germline lookup yields CDR1 SGHRS and CDR2 YFSETQ.

The CDR3 sequence: CSARDFEGLGGTDTQYF. The CDR3 DNA sequence: TGCAGTGCTAGAGATTTCGAGGGGCTAGGTGGCACAGATACGCAGTATTTT. This chain uses TRBV20-1 with TRBJ2-3; D may correspond to TRBD1 or TRBD2 (5 bases each). CDR3 size: 17 residues. From germline, CDR1 is DFQATT and CDR2 SNEGSKA (reference sequence). Trimming left V 0 bases short and J 1 base short, with 17 bases between.

This clonotype was seen only a few times. The chain joins TRBV5-6 to TRBJ2-5, with a tentative D call TRBD2 (5 bases). The germline gives CDR1 SGHDT, CDR2 YYEEEE. V shed 2 bases and J shed 2 bases, with 10 bases lying between them. CDR3 length: 14 amino acids. The CDR3 DNA reads as TGTGCCAGCAGCTTCGCGGCGGGTCAAGAGACCCAGTACTTC. Amino acids: CASSFAAGQETQYF.

Notes on this clonotype: Germline and junction disagree at one end, which may indicate a read error. The chain uses TRBV2 and TRBJ2-2, with D perhaps assigned TRBD1 or TRBD2 (5 bases each). This CDR3 is 15 amino acids long. CDR1 and CDR2 from the germline V gene are SNHLY and FYNNEI. CDR3 residues: CASSERGDGTGELSF. In DNA, the CDR3 is TGTGCCAGCAGTGAGAGGGGTGATGGCACCGGGGAGCTGTCTTTT.